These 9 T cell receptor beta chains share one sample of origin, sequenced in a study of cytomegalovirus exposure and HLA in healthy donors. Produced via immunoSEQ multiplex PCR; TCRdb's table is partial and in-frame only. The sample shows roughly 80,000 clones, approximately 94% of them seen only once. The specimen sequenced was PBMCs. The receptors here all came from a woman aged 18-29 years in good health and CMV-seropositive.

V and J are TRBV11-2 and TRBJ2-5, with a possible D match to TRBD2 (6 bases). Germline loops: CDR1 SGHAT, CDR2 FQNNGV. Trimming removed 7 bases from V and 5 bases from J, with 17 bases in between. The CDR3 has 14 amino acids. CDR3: CASNTGWAGETQYF. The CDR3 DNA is TGTGCCAGCAACACTGGCTGGGCGGGGGAGACCCAGTACTTC.

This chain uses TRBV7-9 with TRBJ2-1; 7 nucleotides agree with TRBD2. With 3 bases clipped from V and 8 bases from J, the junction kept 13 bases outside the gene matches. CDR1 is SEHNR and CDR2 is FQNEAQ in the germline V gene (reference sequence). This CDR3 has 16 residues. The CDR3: CASSLTGGILGDEQFF. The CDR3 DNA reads TGTGCCAGCAGCTTGACGGGGGGAATTTTAGGGGATGAGCAGTTCTTC. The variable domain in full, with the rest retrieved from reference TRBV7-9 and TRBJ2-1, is DTGVSQNPRHKITKRGQNVTFRCDPISEHNRLYWYRQTLGQGPEFLTYFQNEAQLEKSRLLSDRFSAERPKGSFSTLEIQRTEQGDSAMYLCASSLTGGILGDEQFFGPGTRLTVL.

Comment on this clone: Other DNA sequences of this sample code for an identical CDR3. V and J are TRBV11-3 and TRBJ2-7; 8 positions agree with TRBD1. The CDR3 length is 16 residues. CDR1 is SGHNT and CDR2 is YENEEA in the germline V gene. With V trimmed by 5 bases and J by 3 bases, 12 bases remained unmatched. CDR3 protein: CASSAEAGQGLYEQYF. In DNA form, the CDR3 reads TGTGCCAGCAGCGCCGAAGCAGGACAGGGCCTCTACGAGCAGTACTTC.

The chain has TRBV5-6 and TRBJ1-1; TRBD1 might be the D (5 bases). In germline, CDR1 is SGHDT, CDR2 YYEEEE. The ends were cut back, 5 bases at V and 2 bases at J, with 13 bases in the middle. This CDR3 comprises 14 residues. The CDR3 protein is CASRRRQRNTEAFF. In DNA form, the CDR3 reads TGTGCCAGCAGGAGAAGACAGAGAAACACTGAAGCTTTCTTT.

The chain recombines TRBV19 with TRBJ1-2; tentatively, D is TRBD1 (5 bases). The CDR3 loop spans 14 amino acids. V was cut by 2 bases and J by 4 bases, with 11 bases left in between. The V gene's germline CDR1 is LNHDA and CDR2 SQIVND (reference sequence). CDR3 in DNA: TGTGCCAGTAGTATAAGGGGTTACGGCTATGGCTACACCTTC. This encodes CASSIRGYGYGYTF.

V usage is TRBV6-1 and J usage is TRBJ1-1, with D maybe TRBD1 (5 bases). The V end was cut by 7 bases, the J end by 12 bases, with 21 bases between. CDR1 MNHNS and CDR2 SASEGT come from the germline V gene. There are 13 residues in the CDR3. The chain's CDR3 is CASTEAWQGTTFF. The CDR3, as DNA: TGTGCCAGCACCGAAGCATGGCAGGGAACAACTTTCTTT.

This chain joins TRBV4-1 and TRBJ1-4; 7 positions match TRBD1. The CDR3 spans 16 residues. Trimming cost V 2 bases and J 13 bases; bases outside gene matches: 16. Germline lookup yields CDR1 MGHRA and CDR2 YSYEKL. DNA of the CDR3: TGCGCCAGCAGCCAACCCCGACAGGGCACTCGGGGGGGACTGTTTTTT. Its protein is CASSQPRQGTRGGLFF.

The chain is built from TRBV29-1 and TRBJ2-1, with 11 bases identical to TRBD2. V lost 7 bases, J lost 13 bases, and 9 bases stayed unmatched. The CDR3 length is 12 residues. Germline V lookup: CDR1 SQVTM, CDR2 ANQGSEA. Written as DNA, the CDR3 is TGCAGCGCCGGGACTAGCGGCAGCCTCCAGTTCTTC. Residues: CSAGTSGSLQFF.

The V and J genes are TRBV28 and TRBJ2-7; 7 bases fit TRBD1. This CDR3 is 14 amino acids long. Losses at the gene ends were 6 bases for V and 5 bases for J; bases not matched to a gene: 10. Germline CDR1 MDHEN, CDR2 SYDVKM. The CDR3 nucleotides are TGTGCCAGCAGGCGACAGGGAAGGAGGAACGAGCAGTACTTC. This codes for CASRRQGRRNEQYF.